The present TCR beta chain was sequenced within a study of metastatic and nonmetastatic thyroid tumors. About the research overall: Comparative analysis of repertoires was undertaken across blood and tumor or nodule tissue obtained from malignant and benign thyroid patients. Study results and caveats: In blood and tumor, TCR beta diversity was reportedly significantly higher in malignant thyroid tumors than in benign nodules.

Patients had received no treatment of any kind before thyroid surgery. The authors' processing: A distant-metastasis classifier for papillary thyroid cancer was built using CDR3 differences across clinicopathological groups. TCRdb re-called the PCR reads through MiXCR. The V and J calls here are based on TCRdb, not the publication. The table shows some 19,000 clones, with 15% to 19% occurring only once. This clone was counted at least ten times. Its specificity is not known. Trimming took off 2 bases at V and 6 bases at J, with 14 bases between the two ends. Germline CDR1 reads GTSNPN; CDR2 reads SVGIG (reference sequence). This CDR3 has 13 amino acids.

The receptor's source is a female donor with papillary thyroid cancer or a benign thyroid nodule (not recorded which). Some clones in this sample may be carry-over from other donors' samples. The sample consisted of blood. The rearrangement links TRBV30 to TRBJ2-7; TRBD2 is a possible D gene (5 bases). The CDR3 loop reads CAWSPWTELEQYF. Written as DNA, the CDR3 is TGTGCCTGGAGTCCGTGGACTGAACTCGAGCAGTACTTC.